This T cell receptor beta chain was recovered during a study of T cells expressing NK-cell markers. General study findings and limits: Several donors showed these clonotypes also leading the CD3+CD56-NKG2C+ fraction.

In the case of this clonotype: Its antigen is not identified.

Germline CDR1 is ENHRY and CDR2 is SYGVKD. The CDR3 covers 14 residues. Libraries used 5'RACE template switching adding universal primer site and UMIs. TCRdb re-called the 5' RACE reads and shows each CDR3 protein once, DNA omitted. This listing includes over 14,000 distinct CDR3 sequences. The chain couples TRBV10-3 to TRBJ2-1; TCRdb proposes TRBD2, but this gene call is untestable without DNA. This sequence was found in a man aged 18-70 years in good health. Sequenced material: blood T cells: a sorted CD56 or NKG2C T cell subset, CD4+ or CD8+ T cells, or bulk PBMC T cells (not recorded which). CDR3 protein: CAISAGLAPAEQFF.